These 30 T cell receptor beta chains were all obtained from the same sample, sequenced in a study of cytomegalovirus exposure and HLA in healthy donors (dated by TCRdb to 2015 to 2018). Libraries were built with the immunoSEQ multiplex PCR assay. For the multiplex PCR, a mixture combining 60 forward primers for TCR Vbeta segments and 13 reverse primers for TCR Jbeta segments was used. In its TCRdb copy, this immuneACCESS table keeps in-frame sequences only and misses some clones. Where compared with another copy, unresolved V genes explain less than half of these, and the others have no known cause. The sample contains about 160,000 clones, less than 90% of them found a single time. The top ten clonotypes cover about 6.3% of the sample. Material for sequencing was PBMCs. These receptors originate from a male donor in good health and CMV-seropositive.

The gene calls are TRBV28 and TRBJ2-7; TRBD1 is a possible D gene (5 bases). The CDR3 has 15 residues. CDR1 MDHEN and CDR2 SYDVKM come from the germline V gene. V gave up 5 bases and J gave up 5 bases, with 19 bases separating them. The CDR3 reads CASSPAWGKSHEQYF. The CDR3 DNA reads TGTGCCAGCAGTCCCGCTTGGGGCAAATCCCACGAGCAGTACTTC.

The chain combines TRBV7-2 with TRBJ2-7; 7 positions match TRBD2. The CDR3 extends over 15 amino acids. Trimming took 1 base from V and 6 from J; bases not matched to a gene: 9. Per the germline V gene, CDR1 is SGHTA and CDR2 is FQGNSA. The CDR3 spells CASSLVPLREREQYF. The CDR3 bases are TGTGCCAGCAGCTTAGTTCCCCTGCGGGAGCGCGAGCAGTACTTC.

The chain carries TRBV6-5 and TRBJ2-4; D perhaps matches TRBD2 (5 bases). From germline, CDR1 is MNHEY and CDR2 SVGAGI. This CDR3 is built from 15 residues. V lost 0 bases and J lost 6, with 12 bases in between. As DNA, the CDR3 is TGTGCCAGCAGTTACTCTACGTCGGGGTCAAACATTCAGTACTTC. This sequence encodes CASSYSTSGSNIQYF.

The CDR3 DNA is TGTGCCAGCAGTTTAGGGACAGGGAACACTGAAGCTTTCTTT. Its protein product is CASSLGTGNTEAFF. The chain couples TRBV28 to TRBJ1-1; 8 positions match TRBD1. Germline lookup yields CDR1 MDHEN and CDR2 SYDVKM. The V segment lost 2 bases and the J segment 1 base; nucleotides outside the gene matches: 0. The CDR3 loop spans 14 amino acids.

This chain joins TRBV6-5 and TRBJ1-2, with 8 bases identical to TRBD1. V shed 6 bases, J shed 5 bases, and the junction held 8 bases outside the gene matches. CDR3 size: 14 residues. Germline CDR1 is MNHEY and CDR2 is SVGAGI. Here the CDR3 reads CASRNRRTGYGYTF. CDR3 DNA sequence: TGTGCCAGCAGAAACAGGCGGACAGGGTATGGCTACACCTTC.

The count of this clone is one. The chain couples TRBV4-1 to TRBJ2-3, with 8 positions matching TRBD1. Germline CDR1 is MGHRA and CDR2 is YSYEKL. This CDR3 has 17 residues. V lost 3 bases to trimming and J lost 6 bases; unmatched junction nucleotides: 14. CDR3 sequence (DNA): TGCGCCAGCAGCCAGCTTCAGGGGGCGCTGAAGTCGGATACGCAGTATTTT. This codes for CASSQLQGALKSDTQYF.

The chain recombines TRBV9 with TRBJ2-2; 11 positions agree with TRBD2. Unmatched junction bases numbered 3, after V lost 3 bases and J lost 5 bases. CDR1 is SGDLS, CDR2 YYNGEE, per germline. This CDR3 is built from 15 residues. CDR3 nucleotides: TGTGCCAGCAGCGCCACTAGCGGGAGTACCGGGGAGCTGTTTTTT. Protein sequence: CASSATSGSTGELFF.

There are a few counts of this clone. This CDR3 reads CASSKGELAGGVNEQFF. Written as DNA, the CDR3 is TGTGCCAGCAGCAAAGGGGAACTAGCGGGAGGGGTTAATGAGCAGTTCTTC. The J gene is TRBJ2-1, the V gene TRBV21-1; TRBD2, the D gene given by the table, was not confirmed from the DNA. TRBV21-1 is noted as a pseudogene. The CDR3 extends over 17 amino acids.

Remarks on this clone: One end of the junction does not line up with germline, which may come from a read error. The genes are TRBV7-9 and TRBJ1-6, with 7 positions matching TRBD1. Germline values: CDR1 SEHNR, CDR2 FQNEAQ (reference sequence). There are 15 residues in the CDR3. CDR3 bases: TGTTCCAGCAGCGAAGGGGGCAGAAATAATTCACCCCTCCACTTT. As protein: CSSSEGGRNNSPLHF. The whole variable domain, remainder taken from reference TRBV7-9 and TRBJ1-6, is DTGVSQNPRHKITKRGQNVTFRCDPISEHNRLYWYRQTLGQGPEFLTYFQNEAQLEKSRLLSDRFSAERPKGSFSTLEIQRTEQGDSAMYLCSSSEGGRNNSPLHFGNGTRLTVT.

This clone showed up just a few times. The chain joins TRBV12-5 to TRBJ2-7; 8 bases fit TRBD2. The CDR3 consists of 13 residues. Per the germline V gene, CDR1 is LGHNT and CDR2 is FRNRAP. The V and J ends lost 3 bases and 5 bases, in that order; junction bases with no gene match: 3. Written as DNA, the CDR3 is TGTGCTAGTGGTTTAGCGGGAGCGGACGAGCAGTACTTC. Protein: CASGLAGADEQYF. Full variable domain (outside the CDR3, taken from reference TRBV12-5 and TRBJ2-7): DARVTQTPRHKVTEMGQEVTMRCQPILGHNTVFWYRQTMMQGLELLAYFRNRAPLDDSGMPKDRFSAEMPDATLATLKIQPSEPRDSAVYFCASGLAGADEQYFGPGTRLTVT.

The CDR3 DNA follows: TGCGCCAGCAGTCCAGGGGGCCCTCCTAGCACAGATACGCAGTATTTT. Encoded protein: CASSPGGPPSTDTQYF. The chain employs TRBV4-3 and TRBJ2-3; 8 bases map to TRBD1. The V and J ends lost 6 bases and 0 bases, in that order; junction bases with no gene match: 8. The CDR3 has 16 residues. Germline V gives CDR1 LGHNA, CDR2 YSLEER.

The rearrangement uses TRBV27 and TRBJ2-1; tentatively, D is TRBD2 (5 bases). The V gene lost 3 bases and the J gene lost 5 bases, with 14 bases spanning the gap. This CDR3 spans 15 amino acids. Germline V gene lookup returns CDR1 MNHEY and CDR2 SMNVEV (reference sequence). The CDR3 region has the DNA TGTGCCAGCAGTTTTAGGGTTAGCGCCAACAATGAGCAGTTCTTC. It encodes CASSFRVSANNEQFF.

The CDR3 DNA reads as TGTGCCAGCAGCCGGGGACAGGGGGCTTTTGGCTACACCTTC. Encoded protein: CASSRGQGAFGYTF. The rearrangement links TRBV7-2 to TRBJ1-2; 12 positions agree with TRBD1. Germline CDR1 SGHTA, CDR2 FQGNSA. This CDR3 spans 14 amino acids. The junction had 5 bases not matched to a gene; V was cut back by 5 bases and J by 7 bases.

V and J are TRBV5-6 and TRBJ2-7; 10 bases map to TRBD1. The CDR3 totals 15 residues. V was pared by 0 bases and J by 6 bases, with 6 bases of the junction left unmatched. Germline lookup yields CDR1 SGHDT and CDR2 YYEEEE. The CDR3 DNA follows: TGTGCCAGCAGCTTGGGACAGGGGGCCATTGGCGAGCAGTACTTC. Translating it yields CASSLGQGAIGEQYF.

V and J are TRBV27 and TRBJ1-4; tentatively, D is TRBD1 (5 bases). The CDR3 contains 14 residues. Per germline, CDR1 MNHEY and CDR2 SMNVEV (reference sequence). With 4 bases removed from V and 8 bases from J, the gap between germline ends came to 14 bases. The CDR3 sequence is CASSWTSRGEKLFF. Written as DNA, the CDR3 is TGTGCCAGCAGTTGGACCTCACGGGGGGAAAAACTGTTTTTT.

This chain connects TRBV9 to TRBJ2-3, with TRBD1 identical over 7 bases. This CDR3 is 16 amino acids long. V lost 1 base and J lost 2; bases outside the gene matches: 7. Germline assignment: CDR1 SGDLS and CDR2 YYNGEE. DNA of the CDR3: TGTGCCAGCAGCGTACCTACAGGGGAACCCACAGATACGCAGTATTTT. It translates to CASSVPTGEPTDTQYF. The full variable domain, its missing parts supplied by reference TRBV9 and TRBJ2-3, is DSGVTQTPKHLITATGQRVTLRCSPRSGDLSVYWYQQSLDQGLQFLIQYYNGEERAKGNILERFSAQQFPDLHSELNLSSLELGDSALYFCASSVPTGEPTDTQYFGPGTRLTVL.

This chain uses TRBV10-3 with TRBJ1-1, with D perhaps TRBD1 (6 bases). CDR1 is ENHRY and CDR2 is SYGVKD in the germline V gene. V was cut by 11 bases and J by 1 base, with 14 bases left in between. The CDR3 has 13 residues. The CDR3 bases are TGTGCCTCTAGCCAGGGGACGAACACTGAAGCTTTCTTT. It translates to CASSQGTNTEAFF.

The V call is TRBV7-9, the J call TRBJ2-1; TRBD2 aligns across 8 bases. V dropped 3 bases and J dropped 9; count of bases not matched to a gene: 4. Germline V gene sequence: CDR1 SEHNR, CDR2 FQNEAQ (reference sequence). The CDR3 is 13 residues long. CDR3 nucleotide sequence: TGTGCCAGCAGCTTCGCTAGCGGGCGTGAGCAGTTCTTC. It translates to CASSFASGREQFF.

V and J are TRBV5-6 and TRBJ2-7; no reliable D call. Germline values: CDR1 SGHDT, CDR2 YYEEEE. The CDR3 is 16 residues long. Trimming removed 0 bases from V and 4 bases from J, with 17 bases in between. The CDR3 loop reads CASSLAALLTQYEQYF. As DNA, the CDR3 is TGTGCCAGCAGCTTGGCAGCCCTGTTGACTCAATACGAGCAGTACTTC. Full variable domain (remainder filled in from reference TRBV5-6 and TRBJ2-7): DAGVTQSPTHLIKTRGQQVTLRCSPKSGHDTVSWYQQALGQGPQFIFQYYEEEERQRGNFPDRFSGHQFPNYSSELNVNALLLGDSALYLCASSLAALLTQYEQYFGPGTRLTVT.

This clone was found a few times. This chain links TRBV27 with TRBJ2-1, with TRBD2 matching 7 bases. The CDR3 is 15 residues long. CDR1 and CDR2 from the germline V gene are MNHEY and SMNVEV (reference sequence). V lost 7 bases to trimming and J lost 4 bases; unmatched junction nucleotides: 10. CDR3 amino acids: CASTQGGGVYNEQFF. The CDR3 DNA sequence: TGTGCCAGCACCCAGGGTGGGGGGGTTTACAATGAGCAGTTCTTC.

V usage is TRBV30 and J usage is TRBJ2-5, with TRBD2 matching 14 bases. The CDR3 sequence is 12 residues long. The V gene end was trimmed by 5 bases and the J gene end by 8 bases; junction bases not matched to a gene: 1. Germline CDR1 and CDR2: GTSNPN and SVGIG (reference sequence). The CDR3 protein is CAWGTSGSTQYF. CDR3 coding DNA: TGTGCCTGGGGGACTAGCGGGAGCACCCAGTACTTC.

This chain links TRBV2 with TRBJ2-3; 11 bases line up with TRBD2. The ends lost 7 bases at V and 5 bases at J; junction bases unmatched: 8. The CDR3 runs to 15 residues. Germline loops: CDR1 SNHLY, CDR2 FYNNEI. CDR3 amino acids: CASIATSGIGDTQYF. In DNA form, the CDR3 reads TGTGCCAGCATAGCGACTAGCGGGATTGGAGATACGCAGTATTTT. The whole variable domain, filled in from reference TRBV2 and TRBJ2-3, reads EPEVTQTPSHQVTQMGQEVILRCVPISNHLYFYWYRQILGQKVEFLVSFYNNEISEKSEIFDDQFSVERPDGSNFTLKIRSTKLEDSAMYFCASIATSGIGDTQYFGPGTRLTVL.

The chain employs TRBV7-9 and TRBJ2-5; D is perhaps TRBD2 (5 bases). V gave up 6 bases and J gave up 3 bases, with 8 bases separating them. The CDR3 has 12 amino acids. The germline CDR1 and CDR2 sequences are SEHNR and FQNEAQ (reference sequence). Written as DNA, the CDR3 is TGTGCCAGCAGGCCACTAGAAGAGACCCAGTACTTC. This sequence encodes CASRPLEETQYF. Together with reference TRBV7-9 and TRBJ2-5, the CDR3 gives the full variable domain: DTGVSQNPRHKITKRGQNVTFRCDPISEHNRLYWYRQTLGQGPEFLTYFQNEAQLEKSRLLSDRFSAERPKGSFSTLEIQRTEQGDSAMYLCASRPLEETQYFGPGTRLLVL.

This clone came up once. The chain joins TRBV4-1 to TRBJ1-4; D is unresolved. CDR1 is MGHRA and CDR2 is YSYEKL in the germline V gene. V dropped 0 bases and J dropped 0 bases, with 14 bases sitting between them. This CDR3 is 18 amino acids long. CDR3 bases: TGCGCCAGCAGCCAAGATTTAAGGACTTCTGCAACTAATGAAAAACTGTTTTTT. Translated: CASSQDLRTSATNEKLFF.

The genes are TRBV7-3 and TRBJ2-1; TRBD2 matches at 14 bases. The germline V gene encodes CDR1 SGHTA and CDR2 FQGTGA. After removal of 2 bases from V and 10 bases from J, the junction contained 13 bases not matched to a gene. This CDR3 is built from 18 residues. The CDR3 sequence is CASSLGGVGTSGSKEQFF. In DNA, the CDR3 is TGTGCCAGCAGCTTAGGGGGGGTTGGGACTAGCGGGAGCAAGGAGCAGTTCTTC.

J is TRBJ1-2 and V is TRBV7-6; TRBD1 is a possible D gene (6 bases). The germline V gene encodes CDR1 SGHVS and CDR2 FNYEAQ. V lost 1 base and J lost 7, with 19 bases in between. The CDR3 runs to 16 residues. CDR3 sequence reads: CASSLGGGAREAGYTF. The CDR3 region has the DNA TGTGCCAGCAGCTTAGGCGGGGGGGCGCGGGAGGCTGGCTACACCTTC.

This clone has a single count. This chain uses TRBV29-1 with TRBJ1-4; possible D gene TRBD1, 6 bases. This CDR3 contains 13 residues. CDR1 and CDR2 (germline): SQVTM, ANQGSEA. V was clipped by 4 bases and J by 10 bases, with 16 bases between them. In DNA form, the CDR3 reads TGCAGCGTTGCCACCGGGACATGGTCAAAACTGTTTTTT. This sequence encodes CSVATGTWSKLFF.

This clone came up a few times. J is TRBJ2-3 and V is TRBV28; 10 nucleotides agree with TRBD2. CDR3 size: 15 residues. With 6 bases clipped from V and 5 bases from J, the junction kept 8 bases outside the gene matches. The germline V gene encodes CDR1 MDHEN and CDR2 SYDVKM. The CDR3 here is CASRGPGLARDTQYF. The CDR3, as DNA: TGTGCCAGCAGGGGGCCGGGACTAGCGAGAGATACGCAGTATTTT.

The J gene is TRBJ2-7, the V gene TRBV11-2, with D perhaps TRBD1 (6 bases). CDR3 size: 15 residues. The germline V gene encodes CDR1 SGHAT and CDR2 FQNNGV. V dropped 1 base and J dropped 3 bases, with 13 bases sitting between them. CDR3 region: CASSLVTGILYEQYF. CDR3 in DNA: TGTGCCAGCAGCTTAGTAACAGGGATTCTCTACGAGCAGTACTTC.

The chain links TRBV9 to TRBJ1-2; possibly TRBD1 for D (5 bases). Trimming removed 3 bases at V and 7 bases at J, with 7 bases between. This CDR3 has 11 residues. The germline V gene has CDR1 SGDLS and CDR2 YYNGEE. The CDR3 coding sequence is TGTGCCAGCAGCGCGGGGGGTGGCTACACCTTC. Protein product: CASSAGGGYTF.